This T cell receptor beta chain was retrieved from a study of CXCR3-negative and CXCR3-positive naive CD8 T cells (dated by TCRdb to about 2019). About the study as a whole: About 135 million TRB reads were obtained in total, roughly 1.5 +/- 0.3 million reads per library. Diversity and physicochemical repertoire analyses covered approximately 10 donors pooled from two independent experiments. TRBV-TRBJ cluster analysis included naive subsets from several donors and memory cells from 3 donors. General study outcomes and caveats: Compared with CXCR3-negative naive cells, CXCR3-positive naive cells had TRB CDR3s with higher hydrophobicity (lower Kidera factor 4), lower energy, and higher strength and volume indices. Surface CD5, linked to self-reactivity in mice, was comparable between naive subsets; TCR interaction strength was therefore also inferred from TRB CDR3 physicochemical properties. Comparably high repertoire diversity was found in both naive subsets, whereas much lower repertoire diversity was found in memory CD8+ T cells. TRBV-TRBJ usage was similar between naive CXCR3-negative and CXCR3-positive cells from the same donor, while memory cells showed distinct patterns. Freshly isolated PBMCs were used for most assays because CXCR3 expression partially decreased after cryopreservation.

For every CD8+ T cell subset, approximately 300,000 cells were flow-sorted straight into RLT lysis buffer, and each subset was sorted in triplicate. To exclude memory contaminants, naive CD8+ T cells were stringently defined as CD45RO-CCR7+CD27+CD95-. Peripheral blood mononuclear cells were isolated from buffy coats using standard density gradient centrifugation. Naive CXCR3-negative and CXCR3-positive CD8+ T cells were flow-sorted on a FACSAria III. Total RNA was extracted from sorted cells using an RNeasy Mini Kit. Per the germline V gene, MNHEY is the CDR1 and SVGAGI is the CDR2. Spanning cysteine to phenylalanine, the CDR3 consists of 14 amino acids. DNA is not on record. Concerning this clonotype itself: Its antigen is not yet known.

Sequenced using a NextSeq 550. The Human TCR Profiling Kit (MiLaboratory) was used to make UMI-labeled 5' RACE TRB cDNA libraries. cDNA synthesis used the entire amount of extracted RNA, and PCR amplification then used the entire amount of cDNA produced. The libraries were made side by side, with each library going through the same number of PCR cycles. The authors' pipeline ran thus. With a requirement of at least two reads per UMI, MIGEC and MiXCR extracted about 50,000 +/- 10,000 unique UMI-labeled TRB cDNA molecules per library. Each library averaged around 40,000 +/- 10,000 functional in-frame TRB CDR3 nucleotide clonotypes without stop codons. After downsampling to 5000 UMI-labeled TRB molecules per sample, diversity metrics, including normalized Shannon-Wiener and Chao1, were computed in VDJtools. Clonotype-size-weighted physicochemical properties of the central five CDR3 residues (interaction energy, strength, volume and Kidera factor 4) were computed in VDJtools. Based on TCRdb reprocessing of the reads, there is one entry per CDR3 protein sequence, and DNA is missing. TCRdb, not the authors, supplied the V and J calls. The table held for this sample gives tens of thousands of distinct CDR3 sequences. Jointly, the top ten make up almost 0.55% of the sample.

The source of this sequence is a human donor in good health. Some clones in this sample may be carry-over from other donors' samples. This sequence uses TRBV6-5 and TRBJ2-7. Material: naive CXCR3+ CD8+ T cells from blood. The cell subset or site tag for this specimen amounts to: CD45RO-CCR7+CD27+CD95- naive CD8+ T cells expressing CXCR3 (TNR3+). For the CDR3, the sequence is CASGYASSEYEQYF.